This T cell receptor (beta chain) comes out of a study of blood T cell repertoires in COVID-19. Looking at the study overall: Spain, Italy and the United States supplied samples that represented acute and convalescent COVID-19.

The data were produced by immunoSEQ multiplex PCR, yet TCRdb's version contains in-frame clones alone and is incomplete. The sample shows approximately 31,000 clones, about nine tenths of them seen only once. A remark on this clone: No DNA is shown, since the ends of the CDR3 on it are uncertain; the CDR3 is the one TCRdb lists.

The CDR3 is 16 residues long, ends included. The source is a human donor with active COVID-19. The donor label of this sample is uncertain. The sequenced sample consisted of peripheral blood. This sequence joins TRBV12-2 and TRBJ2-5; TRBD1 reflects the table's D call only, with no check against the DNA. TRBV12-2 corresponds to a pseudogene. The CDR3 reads CASRLVGTGAKETQYF.